Listed below are T cell receptor beta chains from one sample, sequenced in a study of blood T cell repertoires in COVID-19. Assay: immunoSEQ multiplex PCR; the TCRdb copy retains only in-frame clones and omits some. The sample lists approximately 90,000 clones; about 84% were seen once. Sequencing used peripheral blood. The receptors originated from an older man with active or convalescent COVID-19. Each CDR3 is given without its conserved first and last residue. The order of the fields is V gene, J gene, CDR3 protein.

>TRBV5-1|TRBJ1-1
ASSLAGNPEAF
>TRBV7-2|TRBJ2-5
ASSLTSGGGETQY
>TRBV6-6|TRBJ2-1
ASMVLAGGNEQF
>TRBV2|TRBJ2-1
ASTDRADNEQF
>TRBV7-3|TRBJ2-1
ASSSLSYNEQF
>TRBV27|TRBJ2-7
ASSLRQGVSYEQY
>TRBV18|TRBJ2-7
ASSGAGDEQY
>TRBV6-5|TRBJ2-7
ASSYTEPYEQY
>TRBV10-1|TRBJ2-3
ASTTAYPSGNTDTQY
>TRBV7-8|TRBJ2-7
ASSPGQGPSYEQY
>TRBV9|TRBJ2-3
ASNQDSADTQY
>TRBV13|TRBJ1-4
ASSLKADVGEKLF
>TRBV27|TRBJ1-1
ASTLLGQGNTEAF
>TRBV6-1|TRBJ2-3
ASSARTSGGLTDTQY
>TRBV7-8|TRBJ1-5
ASSLQGAGQPQH
>TRBV6-2/TRBV6-3|TRBJ1-2
ASSYAGGQGNGYT
>TRBV7-2|TRBJ1-2
ASSLGGMDGYT
>TRBV3-1/TRBV3-2|TRBJ2-3
ASSQGLAGGVTDTQY
>TRBV6-5|TRBJ2-4
ASREGGGIQY
>TRBV4-3|TRBJ2-1
ASSLGQGPYNEQF
>TRBV5-5|TRBJ2-1
ASRPGLVGHNEQF
>TRBV19|TRBJ2-2
ASSISPRTGELF
>TRBV13|TRBJ1-1
ASSFMNTEAF
>TRBV15|TRBJ1-3
ATSRGQGAGNTIY
>TRBV5-1|TRBJ2-1
ASSYGGATNEQF
>TRBV5-8|TRBJ1-2
ASMHRVSYGYT
>TRBV19|TRBJ1-4
ASSIDLSEKLF
>TRBV2|TRBJ1-4
ASSAGAGREDNEKLF
>TRBV29-1|TRBJ1-1
SVEGSKAGSAEAF
>TRBV18|TRBJ1-2
ASAPGQGNGYT
>TRBV5-1|TRBJ2-5
ASSSGGQGVQTQY
>TRBV9|TRBJ1-2
ASSLRDYGYT
>TRBV18|TRBJ2-5
ASSPKTGGETQY
>TRBV12-5|TRBJ2-2
ASGLRTGTSTSTGELF
>TRBV18|TRBJ1-4
ASSPSRAGLGDEKLF
>TRBV4-1|TRBJ1-6
ASSQEGEFSPLH
>TRBV4-3|TRBJ1-1
ASSQDQGQGKTF
>TRBV19|TRBJ2-7
ASNRGTDPYEQY
>TRBV10-3|TRBJ1-2
AISVSGGRGRGGGYT
>TRBV9|TRBJ1-2
ASSVGVGQGNYGYT
>TRBV6-5|TRBJ2-7
ASSYDQGTIYEQY
>TRBV30|TRBJ1-2
AWAQGVFGYGYT
>TRBV18|TRBJ1-5
ASSPLGQGINSNQPQH
>TRBV5-1|TRBJ2-2
ASSLEQAGGPYTGELF
>TRBV6-2/TRBV6-3|TRBJ1-5
ASSSRLQPQH
>TRBV7-9|TRBJ2-5
ASSPTGQETQY
>TRBV5-1|TRBJ2-5
ASSLDRLQETQY
>TRBV28|TRBJ1-5
ASTSPPGSRQPQH
>TRBV19|TRBJ2-3
ASSGPGQGLADTQY
>TRBV19|TRBJ2-1
ASRNRGEQF
>TRBV4-2|TRBJ1-1
ASSQDQVDTEAF
>TRBV28|TRBJ2-7
ASTSRTGAN
>TRBV29-1|TRBJ2-4
SVTRPILAKNIQY
>TRBV27|TRBJ1-5
ASSLGGRGNQPQH
>TRBV2|TRBJ2-7
ASRDRGNEQY